This T cell receptor beta chain was identified during a study of blood T cell repertoires in COVID-19. Study background: COVID-19 samples from acute and convalescent phases originated in the United States, Italy and Spain.

Cohort placement rested on clinical history that participants reported themselves. In the source study's methods: Amplification with reference gene primers provided the estimates of nucleated cell counts. Measured with immunoSEQ multiplex PCR; TCRdb has only the in-frame clones, and not every one. V, J and clone size were drawn from that table, and D and trimming were deduced from the DNA. The sample includes 200,000 to 250,000 clones, over 80% seen only once; the top ten take roughly 2.6%. This CDR3 is built from 14 residues. Unmatched junction bases numbered 5, after V lost 6 bases and J lost 4 bases. Germline V lookup: CDR1 SGDLS, CDR2 YYNGEE.

The sequenced sample consisted of PBMCs or T cells enriched from blood (not recorded which). The V call is TRBV9, the J call TRBJ2-1, with 9 bases lining up with TRBD1. The source is a woman aged 25-40 years with acute COVID-19. CDR3 loop: CASKPGQGYNEQFF. The CDR3 DNA reads TGTGCCAGCAAGCCGGGACAGGGTTACAATGAGCAGTTCTTC. Full variable domain (rest looked up from reference TRBV9 and TRBJ2-1): DSGVTQTPKHLITATGQRVTLRCSPRSGDLSVYWYQQSLDQGLQFLIQYYNGEERAKGNILERFSAQQFPDLHSELNLSSLELGDSALYFCASKPGQGYNEQFFGPGTRLTVL.